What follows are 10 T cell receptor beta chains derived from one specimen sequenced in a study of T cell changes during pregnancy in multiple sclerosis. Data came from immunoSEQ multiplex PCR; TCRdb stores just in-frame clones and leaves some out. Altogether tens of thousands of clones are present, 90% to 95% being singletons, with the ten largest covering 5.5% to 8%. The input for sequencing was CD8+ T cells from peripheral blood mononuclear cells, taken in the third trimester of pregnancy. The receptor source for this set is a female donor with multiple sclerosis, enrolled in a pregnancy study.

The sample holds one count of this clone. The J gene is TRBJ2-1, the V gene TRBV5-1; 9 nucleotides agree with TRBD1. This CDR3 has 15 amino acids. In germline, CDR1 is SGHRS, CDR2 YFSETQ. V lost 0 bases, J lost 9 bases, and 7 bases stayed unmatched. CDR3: CASSLGQGGRLEQFF. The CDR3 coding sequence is TGCGCCAGCAGCTTGGGACAGGGGGGAAGGCTTGAGCAGTTCTTC.

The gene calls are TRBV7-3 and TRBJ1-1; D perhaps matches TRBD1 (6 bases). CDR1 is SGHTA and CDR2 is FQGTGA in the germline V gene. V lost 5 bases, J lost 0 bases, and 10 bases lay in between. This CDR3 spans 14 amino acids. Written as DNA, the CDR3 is TGTGCCAGCAGCGGACAGACTTTGAACACTGAAGCTTTCTTT. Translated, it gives CASSGQTLNTEAFF.

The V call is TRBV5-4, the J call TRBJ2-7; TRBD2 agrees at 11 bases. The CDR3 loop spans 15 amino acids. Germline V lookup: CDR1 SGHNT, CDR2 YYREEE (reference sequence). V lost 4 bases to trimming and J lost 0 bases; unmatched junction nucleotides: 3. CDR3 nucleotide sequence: TGTGCCAGCAGCCGAGGACTAGCGGGCTCCTACGAGCAGTACTTC. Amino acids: CASSRGLAGSYEQYF.

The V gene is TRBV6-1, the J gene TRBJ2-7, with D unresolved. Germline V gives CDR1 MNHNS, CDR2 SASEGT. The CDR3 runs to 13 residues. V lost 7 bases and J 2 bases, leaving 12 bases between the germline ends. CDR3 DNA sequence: TGTGCCAGCACCGAGAGGCGCACCTACGAGCAGTACTTC. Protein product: CASTERRTYEQYF.

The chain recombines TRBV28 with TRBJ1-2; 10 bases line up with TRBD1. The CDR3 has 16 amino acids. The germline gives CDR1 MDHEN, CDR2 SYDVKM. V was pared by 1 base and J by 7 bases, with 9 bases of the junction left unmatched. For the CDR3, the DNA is TGTGCCAGCAGTTTATTGTCGGGGACAGGGGTTAGTGGCTACACCTTC. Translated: CASSLLSGTGVSGYTF.

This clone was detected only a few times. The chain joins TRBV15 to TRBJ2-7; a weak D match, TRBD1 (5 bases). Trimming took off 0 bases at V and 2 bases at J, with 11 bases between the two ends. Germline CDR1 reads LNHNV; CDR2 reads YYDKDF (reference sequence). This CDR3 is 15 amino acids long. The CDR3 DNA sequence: TGTGCCACCAGCAGAGACGACAGTTCAACCTACGAGCAGTACTTC. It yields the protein CATSRDDSSTYEQYF.

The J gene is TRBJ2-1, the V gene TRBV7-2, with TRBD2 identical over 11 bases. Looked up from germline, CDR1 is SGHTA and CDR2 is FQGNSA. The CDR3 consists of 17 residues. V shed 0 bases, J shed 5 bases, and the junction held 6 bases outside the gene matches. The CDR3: CASSLAVVAGGDNEQFF. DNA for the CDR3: TGTGCCAGCAGCTTAGCGGTAGTAGCGGGAGGGGACAATGAGCAGTTCTTC.

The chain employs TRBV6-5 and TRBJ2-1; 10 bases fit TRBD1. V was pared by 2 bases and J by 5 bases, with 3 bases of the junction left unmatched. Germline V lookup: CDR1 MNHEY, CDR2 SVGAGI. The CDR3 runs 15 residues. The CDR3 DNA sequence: TGTGCCAGCAGTTACGGACAGGGGGGGAACAATGAGCAGTTCTTC. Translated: CASSYGQGGNNEQFF.

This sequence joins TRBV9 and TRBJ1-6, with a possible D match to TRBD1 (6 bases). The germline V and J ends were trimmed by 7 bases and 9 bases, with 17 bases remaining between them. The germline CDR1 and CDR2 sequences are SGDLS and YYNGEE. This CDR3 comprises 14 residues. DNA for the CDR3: TGTGCCAGCCAGGCGGCAGGGGCCGGTTCACCCCTCCACTTT. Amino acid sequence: CASQAAGAGSPLHF.

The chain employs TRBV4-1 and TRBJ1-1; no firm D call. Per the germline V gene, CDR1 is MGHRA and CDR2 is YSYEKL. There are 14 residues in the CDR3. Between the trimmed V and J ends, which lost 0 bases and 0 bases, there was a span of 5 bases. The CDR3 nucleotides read TGCGCCAGCAGCCAAGAAAGAGTGAACACTGAAGCTTTCTTT. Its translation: CASSQERVNTEAFF.